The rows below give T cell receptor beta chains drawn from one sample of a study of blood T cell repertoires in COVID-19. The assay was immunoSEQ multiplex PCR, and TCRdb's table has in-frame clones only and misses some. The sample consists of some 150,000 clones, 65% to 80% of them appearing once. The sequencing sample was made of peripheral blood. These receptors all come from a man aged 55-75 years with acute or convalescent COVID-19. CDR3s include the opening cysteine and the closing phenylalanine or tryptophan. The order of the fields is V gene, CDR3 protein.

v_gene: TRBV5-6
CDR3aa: CASSSDYGYTF

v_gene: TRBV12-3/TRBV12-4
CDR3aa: CASSSGVGGYTF

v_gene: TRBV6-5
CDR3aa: CASSLLGQGEDTQYF

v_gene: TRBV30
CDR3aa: CAWSLTGPGDAFF

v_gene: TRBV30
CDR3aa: CAWSVRTSGRARTDTQYF

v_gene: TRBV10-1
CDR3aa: CASGTAGGNTIYF

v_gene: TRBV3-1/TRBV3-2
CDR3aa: CASSQGGSPNNEQFF

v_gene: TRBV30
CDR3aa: CAWSVGVNQPQHF

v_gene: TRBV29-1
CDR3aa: CSVEDQGADIWTQYF

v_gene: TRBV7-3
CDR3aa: CASSVDTNTGELFF

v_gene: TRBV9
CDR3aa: CASSVTAGDEQFF

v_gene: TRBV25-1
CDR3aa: CASSEAGEGLYNEQFF

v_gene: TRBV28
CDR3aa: CASSSPRDRVSPLHF

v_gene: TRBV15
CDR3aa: CATSRGQNYEQYF